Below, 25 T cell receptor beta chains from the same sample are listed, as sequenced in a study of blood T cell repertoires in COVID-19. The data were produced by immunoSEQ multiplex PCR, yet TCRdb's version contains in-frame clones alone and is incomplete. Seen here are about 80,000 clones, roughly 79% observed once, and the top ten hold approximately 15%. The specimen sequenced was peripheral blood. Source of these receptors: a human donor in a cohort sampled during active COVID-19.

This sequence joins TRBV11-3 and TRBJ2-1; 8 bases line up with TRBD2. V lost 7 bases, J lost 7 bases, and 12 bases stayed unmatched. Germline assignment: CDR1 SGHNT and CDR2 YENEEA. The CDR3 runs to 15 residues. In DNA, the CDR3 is TGTGCCAGCAACCACGGGGGGGCGCGCTGGAATGAGCAGTTCTTC. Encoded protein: CASNHGGARWNEQFF.

As DNA, the CDR3 is TGTGCCAGCAGCTTGGGACAGGGTAACGAGCAGTACGTC. It yields the protein CASSLGQGNEQYV. This chain joins TRBV5-8 and TRBJ2-7; 7 bases map to TRBD1. The V gene's germline CDR1 is SGHTS and CDR2 YDEGEE. V shed 0 bases and J 5 bases; nucleotides not matched to a gene: 2. The CDR3 runs to 13 residues.

The CDR3 protein is CSVETGFNEKLFF. CDR3 nucleotide sequence: TGCAGCGTTGAAACAGGGTTTAATGAAAAACTGTTTTTT. The rearrangement links TRBV29-1 to TRBJ1-4; D might be TRBD1 (6 bases). The CDR3 contains 13 residues. Germline V gives CDR1 SQVTM, CDR2 ANQGSEA. The V end was cut by 2 bases, the J end by 4 bases, with 8 bases between.

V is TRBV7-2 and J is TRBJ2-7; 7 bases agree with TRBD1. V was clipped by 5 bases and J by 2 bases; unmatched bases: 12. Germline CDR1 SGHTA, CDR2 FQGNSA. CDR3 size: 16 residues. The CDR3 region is CASSVNRDSLPYEQYF. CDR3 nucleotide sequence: TGTGCCAGCAGCGTGAACCGGGACAGCCTCCCCTACGAGCAGTACTTC.

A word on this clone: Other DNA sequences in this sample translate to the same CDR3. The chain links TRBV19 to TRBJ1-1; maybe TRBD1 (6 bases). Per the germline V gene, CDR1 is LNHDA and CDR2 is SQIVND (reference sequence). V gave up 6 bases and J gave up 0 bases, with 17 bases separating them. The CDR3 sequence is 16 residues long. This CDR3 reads CASSPSRGFMNTEAFF. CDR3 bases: TGTGCCAGTAGCCCCAGCAGGGGTTTTATGAACACTGAAGCTTTCTTT.

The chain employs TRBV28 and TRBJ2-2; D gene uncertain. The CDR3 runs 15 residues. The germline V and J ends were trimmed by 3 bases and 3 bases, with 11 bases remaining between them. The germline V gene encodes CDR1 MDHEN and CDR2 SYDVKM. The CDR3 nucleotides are TGTGCCAGCAGTTTCCGACACCTGTACACCGGGGAGCTGTTTTTT. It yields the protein CASSFRHLYTGELFF.

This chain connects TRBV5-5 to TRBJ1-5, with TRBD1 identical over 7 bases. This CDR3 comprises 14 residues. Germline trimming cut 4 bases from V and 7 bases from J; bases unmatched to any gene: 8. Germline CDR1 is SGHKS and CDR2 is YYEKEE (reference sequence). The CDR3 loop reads CASSPGQVNQPQHF. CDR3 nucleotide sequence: TGTGCCAGCAGCCCAGGACAGGTTAACCAGCCCCAGCATTTT.

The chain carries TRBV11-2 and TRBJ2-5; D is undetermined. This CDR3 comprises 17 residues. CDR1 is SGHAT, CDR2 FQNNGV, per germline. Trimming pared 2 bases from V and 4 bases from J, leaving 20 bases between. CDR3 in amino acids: CASSLSPFIRSGETQYF. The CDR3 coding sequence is TGTGCCAGCAGCTTAAGTCCCTTTATCCGATCCGGAGAGACCCAGTACTTC. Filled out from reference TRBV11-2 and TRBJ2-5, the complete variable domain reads EAGVAQSPRYKIIEKRQSVAFWCNPISGHATLYWYQQILGQGPKLLIQFQNNGVVDDSQLPKDRFSAERLKGVDSTLKIQPAKLEDSAVYLCASSLSPFIRSGETQYFGPGTRLLVL.

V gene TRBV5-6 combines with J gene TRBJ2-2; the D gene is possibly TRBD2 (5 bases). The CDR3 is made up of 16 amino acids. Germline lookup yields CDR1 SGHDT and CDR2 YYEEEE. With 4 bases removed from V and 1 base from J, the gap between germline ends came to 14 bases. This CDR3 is CASSLPDGLNTGELFF. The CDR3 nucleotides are TGTGCCAGCAGCCTCCCGGACGGACTGAACACCGGGGAGCTGTTTTTT.

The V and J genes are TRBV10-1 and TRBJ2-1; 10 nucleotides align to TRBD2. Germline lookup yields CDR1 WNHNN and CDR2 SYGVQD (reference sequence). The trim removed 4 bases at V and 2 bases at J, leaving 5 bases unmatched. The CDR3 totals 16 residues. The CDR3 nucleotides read TGCGCCAGCAGTGTACTAGCGGGAAACACCTACAATGAGCAGTTCTTC. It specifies CASSVLAGNTYNEQFF.

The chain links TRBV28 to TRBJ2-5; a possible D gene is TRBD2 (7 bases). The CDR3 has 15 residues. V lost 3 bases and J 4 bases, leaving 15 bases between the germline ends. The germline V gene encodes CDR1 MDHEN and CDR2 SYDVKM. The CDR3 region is CASSLGGGPLETQYF. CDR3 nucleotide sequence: TGTGCCAGCAGTTTGGGAGGGGGGCCCCTAGAGACCCAGTACTTC.

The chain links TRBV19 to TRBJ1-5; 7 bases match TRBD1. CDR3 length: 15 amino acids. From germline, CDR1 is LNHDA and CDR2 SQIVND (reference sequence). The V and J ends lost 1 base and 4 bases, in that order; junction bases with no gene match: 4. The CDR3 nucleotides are TGTGCCAGTAGTATAGGGACAGGAAGGAATCAGCCCCAGCATTTT. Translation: CASSIGTGRNQPQHF.

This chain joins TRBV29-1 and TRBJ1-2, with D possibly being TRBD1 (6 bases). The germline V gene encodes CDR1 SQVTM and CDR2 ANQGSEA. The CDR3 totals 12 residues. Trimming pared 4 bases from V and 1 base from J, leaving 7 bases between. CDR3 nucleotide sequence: TGCAGCGTTGGACAGGATAACTATGGCTACACCTTC. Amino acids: CSVGQDNYGYTF.

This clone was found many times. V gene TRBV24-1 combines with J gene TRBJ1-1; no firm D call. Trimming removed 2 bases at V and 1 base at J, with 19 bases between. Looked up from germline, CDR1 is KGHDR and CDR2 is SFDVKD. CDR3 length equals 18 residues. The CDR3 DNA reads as TGTGCCACCAGTGATTCCGGGTCTCGAGGTATCCCGAACACTGAAGCTTTCTTT. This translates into CATSDSGSRGIPNTEAFF.

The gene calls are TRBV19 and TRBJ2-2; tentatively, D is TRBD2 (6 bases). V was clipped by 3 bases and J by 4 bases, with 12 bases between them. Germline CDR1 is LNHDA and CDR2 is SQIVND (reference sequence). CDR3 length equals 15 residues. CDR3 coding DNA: TGTGCCAGTAGTATCGGCGCGGGGATCACCGGGGAGCTGTTTTTT. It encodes CASSIGAGITGELFF.

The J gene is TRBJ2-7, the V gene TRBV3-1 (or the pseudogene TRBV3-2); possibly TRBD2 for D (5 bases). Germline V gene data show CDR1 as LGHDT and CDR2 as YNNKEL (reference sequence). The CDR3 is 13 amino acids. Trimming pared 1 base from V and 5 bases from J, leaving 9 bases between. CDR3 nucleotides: TGTGCCAGCAGCCAAGCGGCGGGCGACGAGCAGTACGTC. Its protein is CASSQAAGDEQYV.

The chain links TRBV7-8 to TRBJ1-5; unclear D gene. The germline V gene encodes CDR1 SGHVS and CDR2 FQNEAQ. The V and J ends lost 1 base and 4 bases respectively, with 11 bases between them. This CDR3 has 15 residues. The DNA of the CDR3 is TGTGCCAGCAGCTTAGGCGGGGTCGGTAATCAGCCCCAGCATTTT. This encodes CASSLGGVGNQPQHF. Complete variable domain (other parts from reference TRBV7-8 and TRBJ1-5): GAGVSQSPRYKVAKRGQDVALRCDPISGHVSLFWYQQALGQGPEFLTYFQNEAQLDKSGLPSDRFFAERPEGSVSTLKIQRTQQEDSAVYLCASSLGGVGNQPQHFGDGTRLSIL.

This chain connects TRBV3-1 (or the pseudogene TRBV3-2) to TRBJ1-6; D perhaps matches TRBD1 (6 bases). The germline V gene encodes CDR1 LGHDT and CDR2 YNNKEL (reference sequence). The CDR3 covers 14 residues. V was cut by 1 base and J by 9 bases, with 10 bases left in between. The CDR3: CASSQVRGGSPLHF. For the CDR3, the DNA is TGTGCCAGCAGCCAAGTGAGGGGGGGTTCACCCCTCCACTTT.

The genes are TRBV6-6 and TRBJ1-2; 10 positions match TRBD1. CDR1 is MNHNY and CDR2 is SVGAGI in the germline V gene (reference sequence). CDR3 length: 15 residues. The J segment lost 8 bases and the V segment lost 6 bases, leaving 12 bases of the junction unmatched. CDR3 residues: CASSPETGGLNGYTF. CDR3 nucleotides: TGTGCCAGCAGCCCAGAGACAGGGGGCTTAAACGGCTACACCTTC.

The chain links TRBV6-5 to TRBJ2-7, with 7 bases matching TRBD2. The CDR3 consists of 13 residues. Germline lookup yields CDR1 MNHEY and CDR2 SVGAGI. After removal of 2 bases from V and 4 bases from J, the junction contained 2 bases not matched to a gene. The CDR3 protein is CASSYGRGYEQYF. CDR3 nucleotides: TGTGCCAGCAGTTACGGGAGGGGTTACGAGCAGTACTTC.

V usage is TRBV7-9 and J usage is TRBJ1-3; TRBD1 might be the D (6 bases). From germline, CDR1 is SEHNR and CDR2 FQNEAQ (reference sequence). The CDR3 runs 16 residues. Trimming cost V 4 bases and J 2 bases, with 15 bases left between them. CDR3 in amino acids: CASSSMAGAPGNTIYF. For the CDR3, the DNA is TGTGCCAGCAGCTCGATGGCAGGGGCTCCTGGAAACACCATATATTTT.

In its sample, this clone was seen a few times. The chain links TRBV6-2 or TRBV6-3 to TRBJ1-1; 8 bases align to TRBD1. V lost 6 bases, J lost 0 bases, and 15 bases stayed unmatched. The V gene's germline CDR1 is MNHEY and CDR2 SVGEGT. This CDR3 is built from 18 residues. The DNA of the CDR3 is TGTGCCAGCAGCCTAACCTGGGACAGGACCATCTTGAACACTGAAGCTTTCTTT. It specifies CASSLTWDRTILNTEAFF.

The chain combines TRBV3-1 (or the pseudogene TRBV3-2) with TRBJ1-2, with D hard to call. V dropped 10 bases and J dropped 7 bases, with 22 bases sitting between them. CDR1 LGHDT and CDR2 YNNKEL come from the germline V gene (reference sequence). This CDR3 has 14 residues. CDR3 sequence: CATREVTPEGGYTF. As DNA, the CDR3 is TGTGCCACCCGAGAGGTCACCCCGGAGGGTGGCTACACCTTC.

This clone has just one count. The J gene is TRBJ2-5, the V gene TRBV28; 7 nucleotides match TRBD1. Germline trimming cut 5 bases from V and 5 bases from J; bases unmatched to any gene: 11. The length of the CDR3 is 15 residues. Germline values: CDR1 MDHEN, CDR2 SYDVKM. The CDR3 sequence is CASSARQGLLETQYF. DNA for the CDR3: TGTGCCAGCAGTGCTCGACAGGGATTATTGGAGACCCAGTACTTC.

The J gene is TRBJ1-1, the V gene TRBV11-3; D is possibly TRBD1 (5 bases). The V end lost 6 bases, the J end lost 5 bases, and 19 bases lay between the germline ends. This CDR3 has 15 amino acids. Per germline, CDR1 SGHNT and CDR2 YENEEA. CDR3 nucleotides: TGTGCCAGCAGTCTGACTTTGACAGCTGTGACTGAAGCTTTCTTT. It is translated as CASSLTLTAVTEAFF.